What follows are 3 T cell receptor beta chains derived from one specimen sequenced in a study of Graves' ophthalmopathy and Graves' hyperthyroidism. Using RNA transcripts, the TCR beta CDR3 regions were amplified. After a first-round RT-PCR with HTBI primers, a second-round multiplex PCR was run. TCRdb called the multiplex PCR reads again in MiXCR, with one record for every CDR3 protein. The profile covers under 400,000 distinct CDR3 sequences, with roughly a sixth appearing a single time and 9% to 15% taken by the ten largest. Source material: peripheral blood. All receptors come from an adult man with Graves' ophthalmopathy.

The genes are TRBV12-3 or TRBV12-4 and TRBJ2-2; TRBD2 aligns across 8 bases. CDR3 size: 15 residues. V was clipped by 7 bases and J by 4 bases; unmatched bases: 8. The CDR3 here is CASTQTSETTGELFF. CDR3 sequence (DNA): TGTGCCAGCACTCAGACTAGCGAAACCACCGGGGAGCTGTTTTTT.

This clonotype has at least ten counts. The V gene is TRBV15, the J gene TRBJ1-5; TRBD1 agrees at 7 bases. Looked up from germline, CDR1 is LNHNV and CDR2 is YYDKDF (reference sequence). The J segment lost 3 bases and the V segment lost 7 bases, leaving 6 bases of the junction unmatched. This CDR3 has 14 amino acids. The CDR3 DNA is TGTGCCACCACCCCGGACAGGAACAATCAGCCCCAGCATTTT. It encodes CATTPDRNNQPQHF.

This clonotype has ten or more counts. The chain uses TRBV29-1 and TRBJ2-7, with D possibly matching TRBD1 (6 bases). Trimming shortened V by 6 bases and J by 4 bases, and 16 bases separated the two germline ends. Per germline, CDR1 SQVTM and CDR2 ANQGSEA. The CDR3 is 13 amino acids. CDR3 DNA sequence: TGCAGCGTGCGACAGGAGCAGGGTTACGAGCAGTACTTC. As protein: CSVRQEQGYEQYF.